These 19 T cell receptor beta chains share one sample of origin, sequenced in a study of T cells in Graves' hyperthyroidism and ophthalmopathy. RNA transcripts served as the template for amplifying TCR beta CDR3 regions. TCR CDR3 regions were first amplified by RT-PCR with HTBI primers. MiXCR, applied by TCRdb to the multiplex PCR reads, yields one record per CDR3 protein. Of a few hundred thousand distinct CDR3 sequences detected, just over 45% appear once; the ten largest clones hold roughly 7.7%. Material for sequencing was peripheral blood or thyroid tissue (not recorded which). Receptors originate from a young woman with Graves' hyperthyroidism.

This chain joins TRBV19 and TRBJ2-7; 7 nucleotides line up with TRBD2. V trimming: 6 bases; J trimming: 11 bases; junction bases outside the gene matches: 16. This CDR3 contains 14 residues. Per the germline V gene, CDR1 is LNHDA and CDR2 is SQIVND (reference sequence). CDR3: CASSPGLPMDSEYF. Here the CDR3 DNA reads TGTGCCAGTAGCCCGGGACTACCCATGGACTCCGAGTACTTC.

About this clonotype: One end of the junction fails to match germline, which may point to a read error. V is TRBV11-2 and J is TRBJ2-6; D is undetermined. CDR1 SGHAT and CDR2 FQNNGV come from the germline V gene. The CDR3 runs to 12 residues. The CDR3 protein is CASSLDWNTEAF. CDR3 bases: TGTGCCAGCAGCTTAGACTGGAACACTGAAGCTTTC. Full variable domain (missing parts from reference TRBV11-2 and TRBJ2-6): EAGVAQSPRYKIIEKRQSVAFWCNPISGHATLYWYQQILGQGPKLLIQFQNNGVVDDSQLPKDRFSAERLKGVDSTLKIQPAKLEDSAVYLCASSLDWNTEAFGAGSRLTVL.

This clonotype was counted many times. V and J are TRBV15 and TRBJ1-1; 8 nucleotides match TRBD1. The CDR3 length is 14 residues. Trimming at V came to 8 bases and at J to 1 base, leaving 6 bases not matched to a gene. The germline gives CDR1 LNHNV, CDR2 YYDKDF (reference sequence). The CDR3 spells CATSSGGWNTEAFF. CDR3 bases: TGTGCCACCTCATCAGGGGGCTGGAACACTGAAGCTTTCTTT. Together with reference TRBV15 and TRBJ1-1, the CDR3 gives the full variable domain: DAMVIQNPRYQVTQFGKPVTLSCSQTLNHNVMYWYQQKSSQAPKLLFHYYDKDFNNEADTPDNFQSRRPNTSFCFLDIRSPGLGDTAMYLCATSSGGWNTEAFFGQGTRLTVV.

Ten or more counts support this clonotype. The V gene is TRBV20-1, the J gene TRBJ1-3, with 7 bases identical to TRBD1. CDR1 DFQATT and CDR2 SNEGSKA come from the germline V gene (reference sequence). Trimming at V came to 5 bases and at J to 0 bases, leaving 7 bases not matched to a gene. CDR3 length: 15 amino acids. The CDR3 DNA reads as TGCAGTGCTGGGGAGGGGGCGCTCTCTGGAAACACCATATATTTT. Its translation is CSAGEGALSGNTIYF.

The rearrangement joins TRBV7-3 to TRBJ1-2, with 8 bases aligning to TRBD1. This CDR3 is built from 14 residues. Germline V lookup: CDR1 SGHTA, CDR2 FQGTGA. V was pared by 3 bases and J by 7 bases, with 7 bases of the junction left unmatched. The CDR3 region has the DNA TGTGCCAGCAGCTTGTCAGGGGGCGCAGGTGGCTACACCTTC. Its translation is CASSLSGGAGGYTF.

The rearrangement joins TRBV7-8 to TRBJ2-4, with 10 bases fitting TRBD2. The CDR3 covers 15 residues. From germline, CDR1 is SGHVS and CDR2 FQNEAQ. With 3 bases clipped from V and 1 base from J, the junction kept 0 bases outside the gene matches. The CDR3, as DNA: TGTGCCAGCAGCTTGGGACTAGCGGCCAAAAACATTCAGTACTTC. Encoded protein: CASSLGLAAKNIQYF. Based on the CDR3 plus reference TRBV7-8 and TRBJ2-4, the full variable domain is GAGVSQSPRYKVAKRGQDVALRCDPISGHVSLFWYQQALGQGPEFLTYFQNEAQLDKSGLPSDRFFAERPEGSVSTLKIQRTQQEDSAVYLCASSLGLAAKNIQYFGAGTRLSVL.

About this clonotype itself: Since a much larger clone is just one base distant, this may be a read error. The rearrangement joins TRBV7-3 to TRBJ2-7, with D perhaps TRBD1 (5 bases). The germline V gene has CDR1 SGHTA and CDR2 FQGTGA. CDR3 length: 15 residues. V was pared by 2 bases and J by 2 bases, with 13 bases between. The CDR3 DNA follows: TGTGCCAGCAGCTTATTATCTGGGGCAACCTACGAGCAGTACTTC. Residues: CASSLLSGATYEQYF.

As regards this clonotype: A much bigger clone sits one base away, suggesting this may be a read error. The chain couples TRBV6-5 to TRBJ2-7, with TRBD2 matching over 10 bases. The germline V gene has CDR1 MNHEY and CDR2 SVGAGI. The CDR3 length is 14 residues. This CDR3 reads CASRAGLASYEQHF. The CDR3 bases are TGTGCCAGTCGGGCGGGACTAGCGTCCTACGAGCAGCACTTC.

The V call is TRBV7-2, the J call TRBJ2-5; no reliable D call. The CDR3 has 14 amino acids. Between the trimmed V and J ends, which lost 5 bases and 4 bases, there was a span of 14 bases. From germline, CDR1 is SGHTA and CDR2 FQGNSA. CDR3 residues: CASSRSAPVETQYF. Written as DNA, the CDR3 is TGTGCCAGCAGCCGATCGGCCCCGGTAGAGACCCAGTACTTC.

The rearrangement uses TRBV20-1 and TRBJ2-7, with 7 bases identical to TRBD1. Trimming cost V 0 bases and J 6 bases; bases outside gene matches: 5. The CDR3 has 13 residues. Germline-derived CDR1 and CDR2 are DFQATT and SNEGSKA (reference sequence). CDR3 nucleotides: TGCAGTGCTAGAGAAAACAGGGGTCGCGAGCAGTACTTC. This sequence encodes CSARENRGREQYF.

The V and J genes are TRBV12-3 or TRBV12-4 and TRBJ2-7; D is unclear. Trimming took off 2 bases at V and 4 bases at J, with 24 bases between the two ends. This CDR3 comprises 18 residues. CDR3 amino acids: CASSLSTPGWIGFYEQYF. The CDR3 region has the DNA TGTGCCAGCAGTTTATCAACCCCCGGGTGGATAGGCTTTTACGAGCAGTACTTC.

The chain employs TRBV29-1 and TRBJ2-7, with D perhaps matching TRBD2 (6 bases). The CDR3 has 12 residues. Trimming stripped 1 base from V and 7 bases from J, with 11 bases between. Looked up from germline, CDR1 is SQVTM and CDR2 is ANQGSEA. The CDR3 loop is CSVEAREYEQYF. The CDR3 nucleotides read TGCAGCGTTGAAGCGCGGGAATATGAGCAGTACTTC.

The sample holds many counts of this clonotype. This sequence joins TRBV2 and TRBJ1-1; D is uncertain. The CDR3 is made up of 13 amino acids. V was clipped by 4 bases and J by 3 bases, with 9 bases between them. Germline V gives CDR1 SNHLY, CDR2 FYNNEI. The CDR3 sequence is CASSVEGYTEAFF. CDR3 bases: TGTGCCAGCAGTGTCGAAGGATACACTGAAGCTTTCTTT.

This clonotype was counted ten times or more. The chain joins TRBV2 to TRBJ1-4; weak D call: TRBD1 (5 bases). Deletions cut 3 bases from V and 7 bases from J, with 15 bases between. The CDR3 extends over 15 amino acids. Per the germline V gene, CDR1 is SNHLY and CDR2 is FYNNEI. This CDR3 reads CASSDSDIIGEKLFF. CDR3 nucleotides: TGTGCCAGCAGTGATTCGGACATCATAGGTGAAAAACTGTTTTTT.

The count of this clonotype is one. V usage is TRBV7-3 and J usage is TRBJ2-3; perhaps TRBD2 as D (6 bases). Looked up from germline, CDR1 is SGHTA and CDR2 is FQGTGA. Trimming stripped 2 bases from V and 11 bases from J, with 20 bases between. This CDR3 region has 15 residues. The DNA for the CDR3 is TGTGCCAGCAGCTTAGATTCGGAGGGTTGGAATGAGCAGTATTTT. It specifies CASSLDSEGWNEQYF.

This clonotype was counted many times. The chain carries TRBV27 and TRBJ2-7, with TRBD2 identical over 8 bases. The CDR3 is 14 residues long. V was clipped by 2 bases and J by 7 bases; unmatched bases: 7. Germline CDR1 MNHEY, CDR2 SMNVEV (reference sequence). The CDR3 DNA reads as TGTGCCAGCAGTTTACGAGCGGGAGTAGGGGAGCAGTACTTC. Amino acid sequence: CASSLRAGVGEQYF.

The CDR3 sequence: CSVVDDGANQPQHF. In DNA form, the CDR3 reads TGCAGCGTTGTGGACGATGGAGCTAATCAGCCCCAGCATTTT. The gene calls are TRBV29-1 and TRBJ1-5; D is unclear. V was pared by 4 bases and J by 4 bases, with 14 bases between. From germline, CDR1 is SQVTM and CDR2 ANQGSEA. The CDR3 is made up of 14 amino acids. Full variable domain (remainder filled in from reference TRBV29-1 and TRBJ1-5): SAVISQKPSRDICQRGTSLTIQCQVDSQVTMMFWYRQQPGQSLTLIATANQGSEATYESGFVIDKFPISRPNLTFSTLTVSNMSPEDSSIYLCSVVDDGANQPQHFGDGTRLSIL.

This clonotype came up many times. V gene TRBV6-2 or TRBV6-3 combines with J gene TRBJ1-1; D not certain. Trimming removed 8 bases at V and 4 bases at J, with 8 bases between. This CDR3 is built from 11 residues. Germline V gives CDR1 MNHEY, CDR2 SVGEGT. The DNA of the CDR3 is TGTGCCAGCCAAGGAGGCACTGAAGCTTTCTTT. Translation gives CASQGGTEAFF.

This clonotype was counted ten times or more. The rearrangement uses TRBV6-5 and TRBJ2-5; D is possibly TRBD1 (6 bases). The CDR3 sequence is 14 residues long. Germline-derived CDR1 and CDR2 are MNHEY and SVGAGI. The germline V and J ends were trimmed by 6 bases and 0 bases, with 11 bases remaining between them. The CDR3 reads CASSYGTYQETQYF. CDR3 sequence (DNA): TGTGCCAGCAGCTACGGGACATACCAAGAGACCCAGTACTTC.